Sequencing of this T cell receptor (beta chain) was carried out in a study of spatial heterogeneity in lung cancer. Time point specified: sample taken at primary tumor resection. Researchers sequenced whole RNA taken from tumor, nontumor lung or frozen PBMC without sorting. TCRdb used MiXCR to reprocess the 5' RACE reads, holding one entry per CDR3 protein. Altogether some 53,000 distinct CDR3 sequences are present, roughly 7% being singletons, with the ten largest covering roughly 3%. The V gene lost 6 bases and the J gene lost 6 bases, with 15 bases spanning the gap. CDR1 is DFQATT, CDR2 SNEGSKA, per germline (reference sequence). CDR3 length: 13 amino acids.

The TCR originated in a female donor with early-stage non-small cell lung cancer. The chain combines TRBV20-1 with TRBJ2-1, with D perhaps TRBD2 (5 bases). The sample was PBMCs, taken at surgery. CDR3 loop: CSARGGVLNEQFF. Here the CDR3 DNA reads TGCAGTGCCCGAGGAGGTGTCCTCAATGAGCAGTTCTTC.